Here is one T cell receptor (beta chain) with its context. This sample is part of a study of blood T cell repertoires in COVID-19. On the study more broadly: Researchers got acute and convalescent COVID-19 samples from the United States, Italy and Spain.

From germline, CDR1 is SGDLS and CDR2 YYNGEE. This CDR3 contains 14 residues. Trimming removed 5 bases from V and 5 bases from J; junction bases left unmatched: 6. Assay: immunoSEQ multiplex PCR; the TCRdb copy retains only in-frame clones and omits some. The sample lists around 150,000 clones, approximately 92% occurring once. The chain joins TRBV9 to TRBJ1-1; 10 nucleotides align to TRBD1. This TCR was sampled from a woman in her forties or fifties with acute or convalescent COVID-19. The sequencing sample was made of peripheral blood. The CDR3 region has the DNA TGTGCCAGCAGGCCCGGGACAGGGGAGACTGAAGCTTTCTTT. This sequence encodes CASRPGTGETEAFF.